Listed here is a single TCR beta chain. These data are taken from a study of blood T cells in healthy people across ages. The CDR3 loop spans 16 amino acids. Germline V CDR1 and CDR2: MNHEY, SVGAGI. A second PCR, run for roughly 7 to 12 cycles, used a sample-barcoded 5' primer plus a J-beta primer mix. Every individual sample yielded 2.5 million or more paired-end reads (each containing CDR3). One entry per CDR3 protein, called by TCRdb with MiXCR from the 5' RACE reads. Of over 1,500,000 distinct CDR3 sequences in the sample, just under 50% are singletons; the top ten hold over 2%. The gene calls are TRBV6-5 and TRBJ2-4; weak D call: TRBD2 (6 bases). The closer fit of TRBJ2-7 to the DNA end suggests the J call may be wrong. Input material: blood. The clonotype comes from a woman aged 35 to 49 in good health. The CDR3 spells CASSYSKLERVTEQYF. The CDR3 nucleotides are TGTGCCAGCAGTTACTCGAAGTTGGAGCGGGTAACCGAGCAGTACTTC.